The sequence of this T cell receptor (beta chain) was determined in a study of cytomegalovirus exposure and HLA in healthy donors. Study context: Out of 150 million to 200 million T cells, an earlier analysis found 117 million unique TCR beta sequences in total. Findings and limits, study-wide: Researchers reported in a later analysis that a missense DCLRE1C variant was tied to TCR beta V- and J-gene trimming. Of the V segments, some could not be distinguished, including TRBV6-2 and TRBV6-3, and were excluded.

The PCR used 60 Vbeta and 13 Jbeta primers. Some clones are missing from TCRdb's copy, which holds only in-frame ones; the method was immunoSEQ multiplex PCR. The profile covers roughly 160,000 clones, with roughly 80% appearing a single time and around 3.4% taken by the ten largest. With respect to this clone: The target antigen is unknown.

The CDR3 runs 14 residues. V dropped 7 bases and J dropped 5; count of bases not matched to a gene: 9. The germline V gene has CDR1 SQVTM and CDR2 ANQGSEA. Sequenced input: PBMCs. This sequence was found in a man under 40 in good health and CMV-seropositive. The V call is TRBV29-1, the J call TRBJ1-4, with 8 bases that match TRBD1. The chain's CDR3 is CSASNTGGNEKLFF. CDR3 DNA: TGCAGCGCTAGCAATACAGGGGGGAATGAAAAACTGTTTTTT.